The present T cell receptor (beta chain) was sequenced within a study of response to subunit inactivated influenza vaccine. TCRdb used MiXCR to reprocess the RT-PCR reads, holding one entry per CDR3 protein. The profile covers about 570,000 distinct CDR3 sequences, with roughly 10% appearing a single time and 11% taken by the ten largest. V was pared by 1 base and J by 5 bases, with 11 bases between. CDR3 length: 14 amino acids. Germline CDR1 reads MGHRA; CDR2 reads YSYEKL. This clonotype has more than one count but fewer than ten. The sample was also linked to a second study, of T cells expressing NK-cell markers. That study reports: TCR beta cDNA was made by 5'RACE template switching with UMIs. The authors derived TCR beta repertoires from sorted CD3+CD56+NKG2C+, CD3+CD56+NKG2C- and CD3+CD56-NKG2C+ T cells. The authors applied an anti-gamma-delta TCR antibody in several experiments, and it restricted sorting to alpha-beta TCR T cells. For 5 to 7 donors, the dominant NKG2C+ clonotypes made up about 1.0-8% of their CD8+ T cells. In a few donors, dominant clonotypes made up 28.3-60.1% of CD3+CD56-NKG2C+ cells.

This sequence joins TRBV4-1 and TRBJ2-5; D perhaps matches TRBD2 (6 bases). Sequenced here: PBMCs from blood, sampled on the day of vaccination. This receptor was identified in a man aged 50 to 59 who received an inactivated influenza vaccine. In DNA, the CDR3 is TGCGCCAGCAGCCAAGCGGGACTTGTGGAGACCCAGTACTTC. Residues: CASSQAGLVETQYF.